The clone carrying this T cell receptor beta chain was counted between two and nine times. What it recognizes is unknown. Trimming took 2 bases from V and 2 from J, leaving 16 bases between them. This CDR3 is built from 17 residues. Germline lookup yields CDR1 LNHDA and CDR2 SQIVND (reference sequence). Amplified regions were TCR beta CDR3 sequences from RNA transcripts. TCR CDR3 underwent first-round RT-PCR with the HTBI primer set. TCRdb recomputed calls from the multiplex PCR reads with MiXCR, one row per CDR3 protein. The data show about 400,000 distinct CDR3 sequences, about 15% seen once. The sample is drawn from a study of T cells in Graves' hyperthyroidism and ophthalmopathy. The study, taken as a whole, reports: Expanded thyroid clonotypes (above 0.001) were mostly also found in blood.

This receptor was identified in a woman aged 25 to 39 with Graves' hyperthyroidism. The chain couples TRBV19 to TRBJ1-5; TRBD1 is a possible D gene (6 bases). Sequencing input: blood. For the CDR3, the DNA is TGTGCCAGTAGTATATTCCGAGGGGGGGAAGGCAATCAGCCCCAGCATTTT. Its translation is CASSIFRGGEGNQPQHF.